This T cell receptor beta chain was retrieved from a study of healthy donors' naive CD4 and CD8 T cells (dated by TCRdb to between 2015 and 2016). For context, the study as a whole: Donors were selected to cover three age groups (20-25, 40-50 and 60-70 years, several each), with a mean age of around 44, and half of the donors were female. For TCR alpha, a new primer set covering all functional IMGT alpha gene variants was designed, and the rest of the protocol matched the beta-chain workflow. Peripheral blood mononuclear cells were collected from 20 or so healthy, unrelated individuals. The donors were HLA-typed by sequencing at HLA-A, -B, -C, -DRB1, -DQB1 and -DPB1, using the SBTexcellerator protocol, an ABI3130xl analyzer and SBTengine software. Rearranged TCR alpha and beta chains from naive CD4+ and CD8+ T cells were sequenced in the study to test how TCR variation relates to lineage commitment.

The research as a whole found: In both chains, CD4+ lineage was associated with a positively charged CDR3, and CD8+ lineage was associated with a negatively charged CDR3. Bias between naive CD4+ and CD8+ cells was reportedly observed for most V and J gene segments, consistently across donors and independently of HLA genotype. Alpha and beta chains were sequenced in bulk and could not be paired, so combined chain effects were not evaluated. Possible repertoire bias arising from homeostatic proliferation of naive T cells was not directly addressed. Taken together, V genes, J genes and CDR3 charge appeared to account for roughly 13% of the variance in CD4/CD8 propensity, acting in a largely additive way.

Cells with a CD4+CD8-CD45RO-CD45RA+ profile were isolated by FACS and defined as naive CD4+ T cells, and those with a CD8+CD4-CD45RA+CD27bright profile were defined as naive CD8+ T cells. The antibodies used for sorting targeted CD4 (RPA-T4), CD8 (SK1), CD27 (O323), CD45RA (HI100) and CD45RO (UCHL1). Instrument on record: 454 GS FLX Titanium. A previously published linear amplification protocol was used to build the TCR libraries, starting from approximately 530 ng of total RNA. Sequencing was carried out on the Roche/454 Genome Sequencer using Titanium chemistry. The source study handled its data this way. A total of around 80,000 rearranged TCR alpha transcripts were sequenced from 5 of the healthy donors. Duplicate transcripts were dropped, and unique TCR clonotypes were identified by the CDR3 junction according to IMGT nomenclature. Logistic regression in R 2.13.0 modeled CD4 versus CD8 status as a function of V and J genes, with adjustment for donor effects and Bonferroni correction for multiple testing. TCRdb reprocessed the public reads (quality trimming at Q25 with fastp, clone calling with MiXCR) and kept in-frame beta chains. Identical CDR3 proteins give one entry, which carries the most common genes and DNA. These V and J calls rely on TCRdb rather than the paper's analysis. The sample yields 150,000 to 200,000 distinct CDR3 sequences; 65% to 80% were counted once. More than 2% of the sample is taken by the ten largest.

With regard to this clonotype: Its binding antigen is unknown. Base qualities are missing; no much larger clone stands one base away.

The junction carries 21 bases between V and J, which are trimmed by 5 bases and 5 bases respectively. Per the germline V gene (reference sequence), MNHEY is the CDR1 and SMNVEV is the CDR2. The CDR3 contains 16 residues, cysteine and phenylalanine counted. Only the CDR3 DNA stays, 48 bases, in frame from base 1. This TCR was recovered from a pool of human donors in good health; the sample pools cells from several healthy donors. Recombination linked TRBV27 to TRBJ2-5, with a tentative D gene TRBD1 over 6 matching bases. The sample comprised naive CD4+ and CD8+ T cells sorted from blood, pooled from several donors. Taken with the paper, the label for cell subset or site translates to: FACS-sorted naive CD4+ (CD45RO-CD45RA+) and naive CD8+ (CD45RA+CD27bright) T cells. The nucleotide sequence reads TGTGCCAGCAGTGGTCACGTAACAGGGAGTACTGAGACCCAGTACTTC. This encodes CASSGHVTGSTETQYF.